The rows below give T cell receptor beta chains drawn from one sample of a study of spatial heterogeneity in lung cancer. MiXCR was run by TCRdb on the 5' RACE reads, yielding one entry per CDR3 protein. The sample yields 2,500 to 3,500 distinct CDR3 sequences, about 9.4% seen once. The sample in question was normal lung tissue next to the tumor, obtained at surgery. These receptors were collected from a male donor with early-stage non-small cell lung cancer. Each CDR3 is given with its conserved first and last residue. The size of a clone is reported for some rows only, either as once, few or many, or as a class for expanded clones.

clone_size	j_call	v_call	cdr3_length	cdr3_aa
medium-sized	TRBJ1-2	TRBV20-1	15	CSADPGTGLFQGYTF
-	TRBJ1-1	TRBV5-1	12	CASSGRYTEAFF
medium-sized	TRBJ2-5	TRBV2	11	CASRLQETQYF
medium-sized	TRBJ1-1	TRBV20-1	15	CSASPGWETGTEAFF
medium-sized	TRBJ2-5	TRBV6-2/TRBV6-3	16	CASSSALDRAGETQYF
once	TRBJ1-4	TRBV10-3	14	CAISPGDNNEKLFF
medium-sized	TRBJ2-2	TRBV7-9	14	CASSLGANTGELFF
medium-sized	TRBJ2-7	TRBV7-8	14	CASSPRTGGNEQYF
medium-sized	TRBJ2-5	TRBV11-2	15	CASSPFGGPQETQYF
many	TRBJ2-7	TRBV30	11	CAWSRGYEQYF
medium-sized	TRBJ1-6	TRBV6-5	14	CASSYGHQLSPLHF
few	TRBJ1-6	TRBV19	15	CASSPRTGNNSPLHF
-	TRBJ2-5	TRBV6-2/TRBV6-3	15	CASSYETGGQETQYF
many	TRBJ2-7	TRBV4-1	13	CASSGGRWYEQYF